The clone carrying this TCR beta chain was seen only a few times. The antigen remains undetermined. Purity of each sorted population was above 95%. These data are taken from a study of beta chain features in type 1 diabetes. Study-level background: Investigators examined roughly 99,000,000 sorted cells across all samples.

Expressed TCRB transcripts were sequenced, since all the RNA that had been isolated was reverse transcribed. Profiled with immunoSEQ multiplex PCR; TCRdb holds only in-frame clones, not every one. Among some 200,000 clones listed, around 16% were seen once. General study findings and limits: PCR might show a preference for shorter templates, equally across patients and controls. All four CD4+ subsets of Type 1 diabetes patients contained TCRB CDR3s that were moderately but significantly shorter.

Germline V CDR1 and CDR2: SGHRS, YFSETQ. This CDR3 region has 12 residues. V lost 5 bases and J lost 4, with 9 bases in between. This sequence was found in a man aged 25-40 years with type 1 diabetes. Sequencing was done on a sample of naive CD4+ T cells from blood. The chain couples TRBV5-1 to TRBJ2-5; D might be TRBD1 or TRBD2, each matching 5 bases. The CDR3 DNA reads TGCGCCAGCAGGAGAGGGGTAGAGACCCAGTACTTC. As protein: CASRRGVETQYF.